Following are 28 T cell receptor beta chains from one sample sequenced in a study of blood T cells in healthy people across ages. Primers used in a second PCR of about 6 to 11 cycles were a sample-barcoded 5' primer and a J-beta primer mix. Each CDR3 protein is one row after TCRdb ran MiXCR on the 5' RACE reads. The sample shows over 1,500,000 distinct CDR3 sequences, approximately 40% of them seen only once. The sample taken for sequencing was blood. These receptor sequences come from a human donor in good health.

This clonotype showed up many times. The CDR3 nucleotides read TGTGCCAGCAGCTATCGGGTTGAGGAGACCCAGTACTTC. This gives the protein CASSYRVEETQYF. The chain joins TRBV7-2 to TRBJ2-5; no clear D gene. The germline V gene has CDR1 SGHTA and CDR2 FQGNSA. Trimming took off 4 bases at V and 5 bases at J, with 11 bases between the two ends. There are 13 residues in the CDR3.

V is TRBV19 and J is TRBJ2-6; perhaps TRBD1 as D (6 bases). Germline lookup yields CDR1 LNHDA and CDR2 SQIVND (reference sequence). The CDR3 is made up of 14 amino acids. The V end lost 8 bases, the J end lost 0 bases, and 8 bases lay between the germline ends. CDR3 nucleotides: TGTGCCAGTGGACAGCACTCTGGGGCCAACGTCCTGACTTTC. This gives the protein CASGQHSGANVLTF.

This clonotype was detected only a few times. This chain connects TRBV12-5 to TRBJ1-5, with D possibly TRBD1 on 6 matching bases. Per the germline V gene, CDR1 is LGHNT and CDR2 is FRNRAP. CDR3 size: 14 residues. V was shortened by 7 bases and J by 8 bases, with 18 bases between the two germline ends. CDR3 protein: CASAYLDRFEPQHF. The CDR3 region has the DNA TGTGCTAGTGCTTATCTCGACAGGTTTGAGCCCCAGCATTTT.

The chain recombines TRBV29-1 with TRBJ2-7; 8 positions match TRBD1. The CDR3 has 12 residues. V gave up 7 bases and J gave up 2 bases; unmatched junction bases: 4. Germline CDR1 is SQVTM and CDR2 is ANQGSEA. The CDR3: CSATGGPYEQYF. CDR3 DNA sequence: TGCAGCGCTACAGGGGGTCCCTACGAGCAGTACTTC.

The CDR3 bases are TGTGCCAGCAGCTTACTCAGGGGCTCGATTGGAAATACGCAGTATTTT. Amino acids: CASSLLRGSIGNTQYF. The rearrangement joins TRBV12-3 or TRBV12-4 to TRBJ2-3, with D possibly TRBD1 on 6 matching bases. This CDR3 comprises 16 residues. Trimming pared 6 bases from V and 7 bases from J, leaving 23 bases between.

This chain connects TRBV9 to TRBJ2-4, with TRBD1 matching over 9 bases. The J call is doubtful: the DNA matches TRBJ2-7 better. The CDR3 sequence is 15 residues long. Germline lookup yields CDR1 SGDLS and CDR2 YYNGEE. Here the CDR3 DNA reads TGTGCCAGCAGCCGAACTTTCGGGACAGGGCTCGAGCAGTACTTC. Translating it yields CASSRTFGTGLEQYF.

The chain joins TRBV9 to TRBJ2-5; D is ambiguous. The CDR3 has 17 residues. Looked up from germline, CDR1 is SGDLS and CDR2 is YYNGEE. The V and J ends lost 0 bases and 0 bases respectively, with 15 bases between them. CDR3 sequence: CASSVGLGRSYQETQYF. The CDR3 DNA reads TGTGCCAGCAGCGTAGGGTTGGGCAGATCGTACCAAGAGACCCAGTACTTC.

This rearrangement joins TRBV6-5 to TRBJ2-5, with D unresolved. The V end lost 5 bases, the J end lost 1 base, and 8 bases lay between the germline ends. CDR1 and CDR2 (germline): MNHEY, SVGAGI. The CDR3 covers 13 residues. CDR3 sequence reads: CASSRLIQETQYF. The CDR3, as DNA: TGTGCCAGCAGTCGGTTAATCCAAGAGACCCAGTACTTC.

The chain has TRBV9 and TRBJ1-3; no clear D. Between the trimmed V and J ends, which lost 0 bases and 3 bases, there was a span of 1 base. CDR1 SGDLS and CDR2 YYNGEE come from the germline V gene. The CDR3 consists of 12 residues. The CDR3: CASSVDGNTIYF. The CDR3 DNA follows: TGTGCCAGCAGCGTAGATGGAAACACCATATATTTT.

In this sample, this clonotype turned up once. This chain joins TRBV18 and TRBJ2-7; D is uncertain. Germline loops: CDR1 KGHSH, CDR2 LQKENI. This CDR3 has 15 amino acids. V lost 3 bases and J 0 bases, leaving 12 bases between the germline ends. CDR3 amino acids: CASSPGIADSYEQYF. CDR3 bases: TGTGCCAGCTCACCCGGTATAGCTGACTCCTACGAGCAGTACTTC.

Worth noting for this clonotype: Sequence at one end of the junction differs from germline and may be a read error. The chain links TRBV3-1 to TRBJ2-3; TRBD2 matches 8 bases. The CDR3 covers 15 residues. Looked up from germline, CDR1 is LGHDT and CDR2 is YNNKEL (reference sequence). The chain's CDR3 is CTSSRGGGITDTQYF. The DNA for the CDR3 is TGTACCAGCAGCCGAGGCGGGGGGATAACAGATACGCAGTATTTT.

V gene TRBV7-9 combines with J gene TRBJ2-3; D may be TRBD2 (7 bases). V was shortened by 5 bases and J by 0 bases, with 15 bases between the two germline ends. In germline, CDR1 is SEHNR, CDR2 FQNEAQ (reference sequence). The CDR3 totals 16 residues. CDR3 sequence reads: CASSLIGGRSTDTQYF. CDR3 bases: TGTGCCAGCAGCCTTATCGGGGGGCGCAGCACAGATACGCAGTATTTT. Combining the CDR3 with reference TRBV7-9 and TRBJ2-3 gives the whole variable domain DTGVSQNPRHKITKRGQNVTFRCDPISEHNRLYWYRQTLGQGPEFLTYFQNEAQLEKSRLLSDRFSAERPKGSFSTLEIQRTEQGDSAMYLCASSLIGGRSTDTQYFGPGTRLTVL.

The J gene is TRBJ2-3, the V gene TRBV4-3; perhaps TRBD2 as D (5 bases). Germline V CDR1 and CDR2: LGHNA, YSLEER. Deletions cut 3 bases from V and 2 bases from J, with 9 bases between. This CDR3 contains 14 residues. In DNA form, the CDR3 reads TGCGCCAGCAGCCAGTGGGAGTCCACAGATACGCAGTATTTT. Amino acids: CASSQWESTDTQYF.

This clonotype was counted only a few times. This chain links TRBV5-4 with TRBJ2-5, with a weak D call TRBD2 (5 bases). The CDR3 has 14 amino acids. The V and J ends lost 1 base and 4 bases respectively, with 11 bases between them. CDR1 is SGHNT, CDR2 YYREEE, per germline (reference sequence). CDR3 protein: CASSLYEGSETQYF. CDR3 nucleotides: TGTGCCAGCAGCTTGTACGAGGGCTCAGAGACCCAGTACTTC.

This clonotype was observed a handful of times. The chain combines TRBV5-1 with TRBJ2-3; weak D call: TRBD2 (6 bases). This CDR3 region has 13 residues. Per the germline V gene, CDR1 is SGHRS and CDR2 is YFSETQ. Trimming removed 5 bases at V and 2 bases at J, with 9 bases between. The CDR3 DNA reads TGCGCCAGCAGACTAGCTTCCACAGATACGCAGTATTTT. It encodes CASRLASTDTQYF.

The chain links TRBV7-9 to TRBJ2-5; D perhaps matches TRBD2 (5 bases). V was pared by 2 bases and J by 5 bases, with 9 bases between. The V gene's germline CDR1 is SEHNR and CDR2 FQNEAQ (reference sequence). This CDR3 has 13 residues. This CDR3 reads CASSLTTGETQYF. DNA of the CDR3: TGTGCCAGCAGCTTAACGACGGGGGAGACCCAGTACTTC.

The chain couples TRBV6-1 to TRBJ1-2, with D possibly being TRBD1 (5 bases). Germline-derived CDR1 and CDR2 are MNHNS and SASEGT. This CDR3 has 15 amino acids. The ends were cut back, 6 bases at V and 0 bases at J, with 14 bases in the middle. The CDR3 sequence: CASSAGVRTNYGYTF. CDR3 nucleotide sequence: TGTGCCAGCAGCGCGGGGGTACGGACTAACTATGGCTACACCTTC.

V is TRBV7-9 and J is TRBJ2-1; a weak D match, TRBD1 (6 bases). Trimming took off 5 bases at V and 10 bases at J, with 21 bases between the two ends. The CDR3 extends over 15 amino acids. Germline V CDR1 and CDR2: SEHNR, FQNEAQ (reference sequence). The CDR3 coding sequence is TGTGCCAGCAGCCGCAACGGACAGCCCGAAATGGAGCAGTTCTTC. It translates to CASSRNGQPEMEQFF.

The chain combines TRBV20-1 with TRBJ1-5; D call uncertain. This CDR3 region has 13 residues. Germline V gene sequence: CDR1 DFQATT, CDR2 SNEGSKA (reference sequence). The V gene lost 2 bases and the J gene lost 8 bases, with 13 bases spanning the gap. The CDR3 spells CSARQSLEEPQHF. In nucleotides, the CDR3 is TGCAGTGCTAGACAGTCCCTCGAGGAGCCCCAGCATTTT.

This clonotype is a singleton in its sample. The chain employs TRBV5-6 and TRBJ2-4, with 12 bases aligning to TRBD2. From germline, CDR1 is SGHDT and CDR2 YYEEEE. Unmatched junction bases numbered 7, after V lost 0 bases and J lost 6 bases. This CDR3 is 17 amino acids long. DNA for the CDR3: TGTGCCAGCAGCTTGGCAACTAGCGGGAGGATTCGAAACATTCAGTACTTC. Protein: CASSLATSGRIRNIQYF.

This clonotype turned up a few times. CDR3 DNA: TGTGCCAGCAGCTTAGACGGGACATGGGGCTACACCTTC. Protein: CASSLDGTWGYTF. V is TRBV7-9 and J is TRBJ1-2; maybe TRBD1 (6 bases). V dropped 1 base and J dropped 8 bases, with 11 bases sitting between them. The CDR3 runs to 13 residues. From germline, CDR1 is SEHNR and CDR2 FQNEAQ (reference sequence).

This clonotype was recorded a few times. The chain uses TRBV12-3 or TRBV12-4 and TRBJ2-1; D is undetermined. The CDR3 runs 12 residues. The V and J ends lost 5 bases and 5 bases respectively, with 7 bases between them. Here the CDR3 reads CASSRRDNEQFF. In nucleotides, the CDR3 is TGTGCCAGCAGTCGACGGGACAATGAGCAGTTCTTC.

This chain links TRBV6-2 or TRBV6-3 with TRBJ1-5, with D maybe TRBD1 (5 bases). Germline CDR1 reads MNHEY; CDR2 reads SVGEGT. The CDR3 has 14 residues. Trimming took 6 bases from V and 6 from J, leaving 15 bases between them. The DNA of the CDR3 is TGTGCCAGCAGACCGCACGTTACAGGTCAGCCCCAGCATTTT. Residues: CASRPHVTGQPQHF.

The genes are TRBV4-3 and TRBJ2-7, with a tentative D call TRBD2 (6 bases). Germline V gene data show CDR1 as LGHNA and CDR2 as YSLEER. With 0 bases removed from V and 0 bases from J, the gap between germline ends came to 9 bases. This CDR3 is built from 15 residues. The CDR3 coding sequence is TGCGCCAGCAGCCAAGATCCGGGACTCTCCTACGAGCAGTACTTC. Translated: CASSQDPGLSYEQYF.

This chain links TRBV4-2 with TRBJ1-2; D remains unclear. Looked up from germline, CDR1 is LGHNA and CDR2 is YNFKEQ. V lost 2 bases and J 7 bases, leaving 17 bases between the germline ends. CDR3 size: 15 residues. CDR3 in amino acids: CASSQQIERAGGYTF. Here the CDR3 DNA reads TGTGCCAGCAGCCAACAGATCGAGCGTGCGGGTGGCTACACCTTC.

The genes are TRBV5-8 and TRBJ1-2; D possibly corresponds to TRBD1 (6 bases). The CDR3 totals 15 residues. CDR1 and CDR2 (germline): SGHTS, YDEGEE. Trimming took 0 bases from V and 7 from J, leaving 16 bases between them. The DNA for the CDR3 is TGTGCCAGCAGCTTGGAACAAACAGGGTTCGGTGGCTACACCTTC. This sequence encodes CASSLEQTGFGGYTF. Together with reference TRBV5-8 and TRBJ1-2, the CDR3 gives the full variable domain: EAGVTQSPTHLIKTRGQQATLRCSPISGHTSVYWYQQALGLGLQFLLWYDEGEERNRGNFPPRFSGRQFPNYSSELNVNALELEDSALYLCASSLEQTGFGGYTFGSGTRLTVV.

The table lists this clonotype with a few counts. This chain joins TRBV6-5 and TRBJ2-3, with D tentatively TRBD2 (6 bases). Trimming shortened V by 2 bases and J by 6 bases, and 9 bases separated the two germline ends. CDR3 length: 13 residues. CDR1 and CDR2 (germline): MNHEY, SVGAGI. CDR3 sequence: CASSYRRGDTQYF. The CDR3 DNA reads TGTGCCAGCAGTTACCGACGGGGGGATACGCAGTATTTT.

This CDR3 reads CSVVGDQRDEQYF. CDR3 coding DNA: TGCAGCGTTGTAGGGGACCAACGGGACGAGCAGTACTTC. The chain uses TRBV29-1 and TRBJ2-7; D could derive from TRBD1 or TRBD2 (5 bases each). Germline CDR1 is SQVTM and CDR2 is ANQGSEA. The CDR3 spans 13 residues. V shed 4 bases and J shed 5 bases, with 15 bases lying between them.